This T cell receptor beta chain comes out of a study of breast tumors, draining lymph nodes, adjacent tissues. Study-level findings and limits: Luminal-like breast cancer showed significantly higher tumor–nontumor repertoire similarity than basal-like. The data were judged consistent with most tumor T cells coming from lymph node and expanding in tumor.

Breast cancer patients provided tissue from their axillary draining lymph nodes. MiXCR, run by TCRdb on the multiplex PCR reads, gives a single entry per CDR3 protein. The sample records about 180,000 distinct CDR3 sequences, 30% to 35% being singletons. This clonotype was found many times. Its target is unknown. The CDR3 loop spans 16 amino acids. From germline, CDR1 is MNHNY and CDR2 SVGAGI (reference sequence). The germline V and J ends were trimmed by 7 bases and 8 bases, with 24 bases remaining between them. The rearrangement uses TRBV6-6 and TRBJ2-1; weak D call: TRBD1 (5 bases). The sequencing input was axillary lymph node tissue. The receptor was derived from a female donor with breast cancer. Some clones in this sample may be carry-over from other donors' samples. The chain's CDR3 is CASTMTVGSGFHEQFF. The CDR3 DNA sequence: TGTGCCAGCACCATGACAGTTGGGTCGGGTTTTCATGAGCAGTTCTTC.